This entry is about one T cell receptor beta chain. This specimen belongs to a study of blood T cell repertoires in COVID-19. Study background: Specimens from acute and convalescent COVID-19 originated in the United States, Italy and Spain. Sources were T cells, B-cell-depleted T cells, or PBMCs; the material itself was cDNA or gDNA.

Germline CDR1 SQVTM, CDR2 ANQGSEA. This CDR3 has 17 residues. With 5 bases removed from V and 9 bases from J, the gap between germline ends came to 29 bases. As processed by the authors: Amplification with reference gene primers provided the estimates of nucleated cell counts. Clones were sequenced by immunoSEQ multiplex PCR, and TCRdb holds only the in-frame ones, with some missing. The V and J calls and clone size were taken over from that table, and D and trimming were inferred from the DNA. The profile shows 150,000 or so clones, around 84% of them singletons. Source material: peripheral blood. The sequence derives from a man between 50 and 59 years old with active or convalescent COVID-19. The chain couples TRBV29-1 to TRBJ1-5; D is unresolved. The CDR3 DNA is TGCAGCGTTATTCTCGGTATACTTAGATTCTGTGAGTGGCCCCAGCATTTT. It specifies CSVILGILRFCEWPQHF.